The text below deals with one TCR beta chain. This clonotype was detected ten times or more. Its antigen is still unknown. No much larger clonotype is one base removed from it; base qualities were not supplied. The V and J ends are trimmed by 8 bases and 2 bases, leaving 19 bases between them. Including cysteine and phenylalanine, the CDR3 has 15 amino acids. Of the read, only the CDR3 DNA is kept; its 45 bases are in frame from base 1. From a lookup of the germline V gene, CDR1 and CDR2 are MDHEN and SYDVKM. Unfractionated whole blood was collected in Tempus Blood RNA tubes, and total RNA was extracted from that blood. As TCR sequencing controls, five healthy volunteers were used, with blood taken at day 0, 2 weeks and 6 weeks. The data were taken from a study of human T cells and chemical hapten exposure (dated by TCRdb to the early 2020s). For context, the study as a whole: Libraries were combined into a pool for sequencing, and differences in TCR yield between samples came mainly from small differences in library volumes within the pool. This study followed changes in the peripheral blood TCR repertoire in vivo during primary and secondary sensitization of alopecia patients to the hapten diphenylcyclopropenone (DPC). From each blood RNA sample, both TCR alpha and TCR beta chains were sequenced. Study-wide conclusions, independent of this receptor: The number of TCRs above 1 in 1000 frequency did not change with DPC sensitization; there was no evidence of global repertoire structure alterations. After repeated subsampling, changes were observed in the strength of the expansion versus patch-test correlation and in the threshold at which the correlation became significant.

Receptors were amplified or captured by 5' RACE. Sequencer: Illumina MiSeq. During library preparation, unique molecular identifiers were attached to individual cDNA molecules so that TCRs could be counted quantitatively and reproducibly. Concerning the study's data processing: A median of roughly 100,000 TCRs per sample was observed, with a range of roughly 20,000 to 700,000. V, J and CDR3 annotation of the TCR reads was carried out using the Decombinator software suite. Every sample was subsampled to the same number of TCRs (28,000) for the PS versus PT1 abundance plots. Expanded TCRs were defined as absent before sensitization and observed at least eight times at the 2-week time point. Through fastp at Q25 and MiXCR, TCRdb rebuilt clones from the public reads, retaining in-frame beta chains. Records with the same CDR3 protein are collapsed into one entry carrying the most frequent genes and DNA. The V and J calls were not made by the authors but by TCRdb's processing. The sample table records about 140,000 distinct CDR3 sequences; roughly 4.1% of these occur just once. Approximately 1.3% of the sample lies in the top ten.

The V gene is TRBV28 and the J gene is TRBJ2-7, with no reliable assignment of the D segment. This sequence was found in a female donor in good health. Here is the DNA: TGTGCCAGCCTATTAGGGCAGTCTACTACCTACGAGCAGTACTTC. The encoded protein is CASLLGQSTTYEQYF.